This T cell receptor (beta chain) was captured by sequencing in a study of blood T cell repertoires in COVID-19. Study at large: There were acute and convalescent COVID-19 samples, and they came from the United States, Italy and Spain.

Per the original data handling: Estimation of nucleated cell counts was performed using reference gene primer amplification. Method: immunoSEQ multiplex PCR; TCRdb's copy keeps in-frame clones and lacks some. The D gene and trimming were derived from the DNA, and the V and J assignments and clone size from that table. The data contain 300,000 to 350,000 clones, approximately 85% of them seen just once; the ten biggest clones take up over 2%. Self-reported history from a screening survey and questionnaire set each donor's cohort. The source of this sequence is a young man who had recovered from COVID-19. The sequenced material came from PBMCs or T cells enriched from blood (not recorded which).

The CDR3 DNA reads TGTGCCAGCAGCCCGCCGGGGGCTAATGAAAAACTGTTTTTT. Translating it yields CASSPPGANEKLFF. This sequence joins TRBV7-9 and TRBJ1-4; tentative D call: TRBD1 (5 bases). Trimming shortened V by 5 bases and J by 3 bases, and 10 bases separated the two germline ends. Germline V gives CDR1 SEHNR, CDR2 FQNEAQ (reference sequence). This CDR3 has 14 residues.